Following are 28 T cell receptor beta chains from one sample sequenced in a study of T cells in Graves' hyperthyroidism and ophthalmopathy. What was amplified from RNA transcripts were TCR beta CDR3 regions. TCR CDR3 underwent first-round RT-PCR with the HTBI primer set. MiXCR, run by TCRdb on the multiplex PCR reads, gives a single entry per CDR3 protein. Found here are 250,000 to 350,000 distinct CDR3 sequences, approximately 16% of them singletons; the top ten hold approximately 33%. The sample comprised blood. The receptor source for this set is a man aged 25-45 years with Graves' hyperthyroidism.

This rearrangement joins TRBV6-1 to TRBJ1-3, with D unresolved. Per germline, CDR1 MNHNS and CDR2 SASEGT. V lost 8 bases and J lost 0, with 11 bases in between. The CDR3 totals 14 residues. This CDR3 is CASGETFSGNTIYF. DNA for the CDR3: TGTGCCAGCGGAGAGACCTTCTCTGGAAACACCATATATTTT.

The rearrangement uses TRBV18 and TRBJ2-1; 8 bases agree with TRBD2. Germline values: CDR1 KGHSH, CDR2 LQKENI. The CDR3 is 16 amino acids. Trimming took 0 bases from V and 7 from J; bases not matched to a gene: 8. As DNA, the CDR3 is TGTGCCAGCTCACCACCGGCGGGAGGTATTGGGAATGAGCAGTTCTTC. It translates to CASSPPAGGIGNEQFF. The entire variable domain, with the rest obtained from reference TRBV18 and TRBJ2-1, is as follows: NAGVMQNPRHLVRRRGQEARLRCSPMKGHSHVYWYRQLPEEGLKFMVYLQKENIIDESGMPKERFSAEFPKEGPSILRIQQVVRGDSAAYFCASSPPAGGIGNEQFFGPGTRLTVL.

As to this clonotype: A much larger clone lies one base from this, so it may be a read error. The chain is built from TRBV6-1 and TRBJ2-7, with D unresolved. This CDR3 spans 13 amino acids. Germline assignment: CDR1 MNHNS and CDR2 SASEGT. The CDR3 sequence is CVSSEEYTHWQYF. The DNA for the CDR3 is TGTGTCAGCAGTGAAGAGTACACTCATTGGCAGTACTTC.

This clonotype has only a few counts. The chain carries TRBV15 and TRBJ2-3; D is possibly TRBD2 (5 bases). This CDR3 spans 14 amino acids. Germline assignment: CDR1 LNHNV and CDR2 YYDKDF (reference sequence). The V end lost 5 bases, the J end lost 2 bases, and 11 bases lay between the germline ends. The CDR3 protein is CATSAFRDTDTQYF. The DNA for the CDR3 is TGTGCCACCAGCGCCTTTCGGGACACAGATACGCAGTATTTT.

This chain links TRBV20-1 with TRBJ2-1; D perhaps matches TRBD2 (6 bases). CDR3 length equals 13 residues. Germline V CDR1 and CDR2: DFQATT, SNEGSKA (reference sequence). V lost 1 base, J lost 7 bases, and 11 bases lay in between. This CDR3 is CSARVPAGNEQFF. The CDR3 nucleotides read TGCAGTGCTAGAGTCCCTGCGGGGAATGAGCAGTTCTTC.

This clonotype was observed a few times. V is TRBV6-1 and J is TRBJ2-1, with 9 bases identical to TRBD2. The CDR3 has 14 amino acids. Unmatched junction bases numbered 9, after V lost 10 bases and J lost 5 bases. Per germline, CDR1 MNHNS and CDR2 SASEGT. The CDR3 here is CAMGVAGANNEQFF. CDR3 bases: TGTGCCATGGGGGTAGCGGGAGCGAACAATGAGCAGTTCTTC.

This clonotype occurred many times. This CDR3 is CAWLISRNGYTF. The CDR3 DNA sequence: TGTGCCTGGCTTATTAGCCGTAACGGCTACACCTTC. This chain links TRBV30 with TRBJ1-2; D is unresolved. Trimming took 5 bases from V and 8 from J, leaving 15 bases between them. The CDR3 has 12 residues. Germline CDR1 is GTSNPN and CDR2 is SVGIG (reference sequence).

This clonotype was observed at least ten times. J is TRBJ2-1 and V is TRBV7-8; 9 bases agree with TRBD1. In germline, CDR1 is SGHVS, CDR2 FQNEAQ. V shed 4 bases and J 0 bases; nucleotides not matched to a gene: 10. The CDR3 consists of 18 residues. Written as DNA, the CDR3 is TGTGCCAGCAGCTCGGGACAGGGAGCGGCTTTCTCCTACAATGAGCAGTTCTTC. This encodes CASSSGQGAAFSYNEQFF.

The chain has TRBV27 and TRBJ2-3; D is uncertain. Germline loops: CDR1 MNHEY, CDR2 SMNVEV (reference sequence). The CDR3 contains 12 residues. The ends were cut back, 5 bases at V and 2 bases at J, with 5 bases in the middle. Here the CDR3 DNA reads TGTGCCAGCAGTGTCTACACAGATACGCAGTATTTT. It encodes CASSVYTDTQYF.

Many counts were recorded for this clonotype. V and J are TRBV2 and TRBJ2-1, with 11 positions matching TRBD2. The CDR3 has 16 amino acids. CDR1 and CDR2 from the germline V gene are SNHLY and FYNNEI. J lost 6 bases, V lost 7 bases, and 11 bases had no gene match. This CDR3 is CASKPWGTSGSNEQFF. CDR3 nucleotide sequence: TGTGCCAGCAAACCTTGGGGGACTAGCGGCTCCAATGAGCAGTTCTTC.

This clonotype was recorded many times. This rearrangement joins TRBV7-3 to TRBJ2-1; D is possibly TRBD1 (6 bases). This CDR3 region has 15 residues. V lost 1 base and J lost 5, with 12 bases in between. Germline V lookup: CDR1 SGHTA, CDR2 FQGTGA. Here the CDR3 DNA reads TGTGCCAGCAGCTTAAGGGGGACAACCGACAATGAGCAGTTCTTC. This sequence encodes CASSLRGTTDNEQFF.

This clonotype was seen more than once but under ten times. The gene calls are TRBV7-9 and TRBJ1-2; the match to TRBD1 covers 7 bases. The CDR3 loop spans 12 amino acids. After removal of 5 bases from V and 6 bases from J, the junction contained 3 bases not matched to a gene. The germline V gene has CDR1 SEHNR and CDR2 FQNEAQ (reference sequence). The CDR3 bases are TGTGCCAGCAGCACCGGGACAGATGGCTACACCTTC. This translates into CASSTGTDGYTF.

In this sample, this clonotype turned up many times. The rearrangement uses TRBV18 and TRBJ1-4; D gene uncertain. The V end was cut by 2 bases, the J end by 0 bases, with 7 bases between. CDR3 length: 15 amino acids. Germline CDR1 reads KGHSH; CDR2 reads LQKENI. CDR3: CASSPRAATNEKLFF. In DNA form, the CDR3 reads TGTGCCAGCTCACCAAGGGCAGCAACTAATGAAAAACTGTTTTTT.

This clonotype was counted ten times or more. This rearrangement joins TRBV28 to TRBJ2-7; 11 bases match TRBD2. The CDR3 contains 16 residues. Germline trimming cut 6 bases from V and 2 bases from J; bases unmatched to any gene: 9. Per the germline V gene, CDR1 is MDHEN and CDR2 is SYDVKM. CDR3 sequence reads: CASRAVVAGGTYEQYF. The CDR3 region has the DNA TGTGCCAGCAGGGCGGTAGTAGCGGGAGGGACCTACGAGCAGTACTTC.

J is TRBJ2-7 and V is TRBV6-6, with 8 bases identical to TRBD1. The CDR3 covers 15 residues. Germline CDR1 is MNHNY and CDR2 is SVGAGI (reference sequence). V trimming: 0 bases; J trimming: 3 bases; junction bases outside the gene matches: 4. DNA for the CDR3: TGTGCCAGCAGTTACTCCTCCGGGACAGGCTACGAGCAGTACTTC. Protein product: CASSYSSGTGYEQYF.

This clonotype has at least ten counts. V is TRBV11-2 and J is TRBJ2-1; D is possibly TRBD2 (6 bases). CDR3 length: 18 amino acids. With 1 base removed from V and 5 bases from J, the gap between germline ends came to 21 bases. Germline V gene lookup returns CDR1 SGHAT and CDR2 FQNNGV. DNA for the CDR3: TGTGCCAGCAGCTTAGTTTGGGGGTGGGACTGGACACACAATGAGCAGTTCTTC. This codes for CASSLVWGWDWTHNEQFF.

This clonotype was seen many times. The rearrangement links TRBV5-1 to TRBJ1-4; D remains ambiguous. Germline lookup yields CDR1 SGHRS and CDR2 YFSETQ. The CDR3 is 15 residues long. V dropped 4 bases and J dropped 8 bases, with 18 bases sitting between them. The DNA of the CDR3 is TGCGCCAGCAGCGGGGATGTCCCGGCCCGCGAAAAACTGTTTTTT. Amino acid sequence: CASSGDVPAREKLFF. The variable domain in full, completed from reference TRBV5-1 and TRBJ1-4, reads KAGVTQTPRYLIKTRGQQVTLSCSPISGHRSVSWYQQTPGQGLQFLFEYFSETQRNKGNFPGRFSGRQFSNSRSEMNVSTLELGDSALYLCASSGDVPAREKLFFGSGTQLSVL.

This clonotype was recorded many times. The chain uses TRBV6-1 and TRBJ2-1; D assignment may be TRBD1 or TRBD2 (5 bases each). Trimming shortened V by 6 bases and J by 4 bases, and 10 bases separated the two germline ends. The CDR3 has 13 amino acids. CDR1 MNHNS and CDR2 SASEGT come from the germline V gene. CDR3 sequence: CASRGPGYNEQFF. As DNA, the CDR3 is TGTGCCAGCAGGGGACCGGGGTACAATGAGCAGTTCTTC.

This clonotype was observed at least ten times. The chain employs TRBV30 and TRBJ1-2; D is unresolved. The V and J ends lost 2 bases and 3 bases respectively, with 10 bases between them. Germline assignment: CDR1 GTSNPN and CDR2 SVGIG (reference sequence). The CDR3 sequence is 13 residues long. The CDR3 loop is CAWSFDMDYGYTF. The CDR3 nucleotides read TGTGCCTGGAGTTTCGACATGGACTATGGCTACACCTTC.

This clonotype occurred many times. The chain couples TRBV11-2 to TRBJ2-1, with a weak D call TRBD2 (6 bases). Germline CDR1 and CDR2: SGHAT and FQNNGV. Trimming removed 4 bases from V and 0 bases from J, with 16 bases in between. The CDR3 loop spans 17 amino acids. As DNA, the CDR3 is TGTGCCAGCAGCTCCCGCGGTAGCGGACCCTCCTACAATGAGCAGTTCTTC. Its protein is CASSSRGSGPSYNEQFF. Full variable domain (outside the CDR3, taken from reference TRBV11-2 and TRBJ2-1): EAGVAQSPRYKIIEKRQSVAFWCNPISGHATLYWYQQILGQGPKLLIQFQNNGVVDDSQLPKDRFSAERLKGVDSTLKIQPAKLEDSAVYLCASSSRGSGPSYNEQFFGPGTRLTVL.

Of note for this clonotype: This sequence may be a read error, since a much larger clone differs from it by one base. The chain joins TRBV7-2 to TRBJ2-3, with TRBD2 matching 14 bases. There are 16 residues in the CDR3. Germline-derived CDR1 and CDR2 are SGHTA and FQGNSA. J gave up 4 bases and V 4 bases, and 4 bases lay outside the gene matches. The CDR3 sequence is CASSSGTSGSSDTQYF. CDR3 DNA: TGTGCCAGCAGCTCCGGGACTAGCGGGAGTTCAGATACGCAGTATTTT.

V is TRBV4-1 and J is TRBJ1-2, with 7 bases that match TRBD1. Trimming took 2 bases from V and 7 from J; bases not matched to a gene: 10. CDR3 length: 15 amino acids. CDR1 MGHRA and CDR2 YSYEKL come from the germline V gene. The CDR3 here is CASSQTRQGGGGYTF. CDR3 nucleotides: TGCGCCAGCAGCCAAACCCGACAGGGTGGAGGTGGCTACACCTTC.

There are a few counts of this clonotype. The genes are TRBV5-1 and TRBJ2-1; the D is unclear. CDR3 length: 11 amino acids. Trimming pared 4 bases from V and 8 bases from J, leaving 7 bases between. CDR1 and CDR2 from the germline V gene are SGHRS and YFSETQ. The CDR3 protein is CASSQADEQFF. CDR3 bases: TGCGCCAGCAGCCAGGCAGATGAGCAGTTCTTC.

This clonotype occurred many times. The J gene is TRBJ1-1, the V gene TRBV2, with 8 bases identical to TRBD1. The trim removed 5 bases at V and 8 bases at J, leaving 10 bases unmatched. Germline V gene data show CDR1 as SNHLY and CDR2 as FYNNEI. The CDR3 is 14 residues long. In nucleotides, the CDR3 is TGTGCCAGCAGTTGGGGCCAGGGGGCAGAGGAAGCTTTCTTT. Residues: CASSWGQGAEEAFF. The variable domain in full, completed from reference TRBV2 and TRBJ1-1, reads EPEVTQTPSHQVTQMGQEVILRCVPISNHLYFYWYRQILGQKVEFLVSFYNNEISEKSEIFDDQFSVERPDGSNFTLKIRSTKLEDSAMYFCASSWGQGAEEAFFGQGTRLTVV.

The V call is TRBV7-9, the J call TRBJ2-7; D is perhaps TRBD2 (5 bases). The germline V gene has CDR1 SEHNR and CDR2 FQNEAQ (reference sequence). The V and J ends lost 2 bases and 7 bases respectively, with 6 bases between them. The CDR3 sequence is 11 residues long. The DNA for the CDR3 is TGTGCCAGCAGCTTATGGGAGGAGCAGTACTTC. Protein: CASSLWEEQYF.

The chain uses TRBV5-5 and TRBJ2-3; TRBD2 agrees at 9 bases. V lost 4 bases and J lost 3; bases outside the gene matches: 6. This CDR3 contains 15 residues. Looked up from germline, CDR1 is SGHKS and CDR2 is YYEKEE (reference sequence). CDR3 in DNA: TGTGCCAGCAGCGGGATGAGCGGGAGGACAGATACGCAGTATTTT. Amino acids: CASSGMSGRTDTQYF. The whole variable domain, filled in from reference TRBV5-5 and TRBJ2-3, reads DAGVTQSPTHLIKTRGQQVTLRCSPISGHKSVSWYQQVLGQGPQFIFQYYEKEERGRGNFPDRFSARQFPNYSSELNVNALLLGDSALYLCASSGMSGRTDTQYFGPGTRLTVL.

Here the CDR3 DNA reads TGCGCCAGCAGCTTAGACCGATCGAACACCGGGGAGCTGTTTTTT. Its protein product is CASSLDRSNTGELFF. V is TRBV5-1 and J is TRBJ2-2, with no clear D. V lost 2 bases and J lost 0, with 8 bases in between. CDR1 SGHRS and CDR2 YFSETQ come from the germline V gene. This CDR3 contains 15 residues.

Concerning this clonotype: This may stem from a read error, because a much larger clone lies one nucleotide away. This chain connects TRBV7-9 to TRBJ2-7, with 9 bases fitting TRBD2. The CDR3 is made up of 14 amino acids. CDR1 SEHNR and CDR2 FQNEAQ come from the germline V gene (reference sequence). V dropped 7 bases and J dropped 5; count of bases not matched to a gene: 9. CDR3 amino acids: CASNFGGRANEQYF. DNA of the CDR3: TGTGCCAGCAACTTCGGCGGGAGGGCCAACGAGCAGTACTTC.